This TCR beta chain is from a study of T cell changes during pregnancy in multiple sclerosis. Germline V lookup: CDR1 MNHEY, CDR2 SVGAGI. Trimming took 0 bases from V and 4 from J; bases not matched to a gene: 8. This CDR3 region has 16 residues. The repertoire was sequenced with immunoSEQ multiplex PCR; TCRdb's copy has only in-frame clones and lacks some. The table includes about 57,000 clones, around nine tenths detected once. The receptor's source is a female donor with multiple sclerosis, enrolled in a pregnancy study. Material: CD4+ T cells from peripheral blood mononuclear cells, obtained before pregnancy. The V call is TRBV6-5, the J call TRBJ2-5; 7 bases fit TRBD1. The CDR3 coding sequence is TGTGCCAGCAGTTACTCGAGGGGGCGCGGCATAGAGACCCAGTACTTC. Translated, it gives CASSYSRGRGIETQYF.